What follows describes a single T cell receptor (beta chain). What it binds is not known. TCRdb's copy holds only in-frame clones and misses some; the assay was immunoSEQ multiplex PCR. The sample holds over 150,000 clones, 90% to 95% seen once. These data originate in a study of OX40 agonist ivuxolimab in advanced cancers. Autoimmune disease history or systemic immunosuppression barred patients. The V segment lost 4 bases and the J segment 7 bases; nucleotides outside the gene matches: 7. CDR3 length equals 15 residues. The germline V gene encodes CDR1 SGHNT and CDR2 YENEEA. Study-level points and caveats: Averaged across samples, CD8+ T cells carried more expanded clones than CD4+ did. Dosing at 0.1 to 3.0 mg/kg was accompanied by clonal expansion of CD4+ and CD8+ blood T cells by week 6.

This TCR was recovered from an adult with an advanced solid tumor such as melanoma, head and neck, liver or kidney cancer. The input for sequencing was CD4+ or CD8+ T cells sorted from blood, taken in a trial of the OX40 agonist ivuxolimab. The chain links TRBV11-3 to TRBJ2-1, with 10 positions matching TRBD2. The DNA for the CDR3 is TGTGCCAGCAGCTCCAGCCCGGGACTAGCGAATGAGCAGTTCTTC. Amino acid sequence: CASSSSPGLANEQFF.